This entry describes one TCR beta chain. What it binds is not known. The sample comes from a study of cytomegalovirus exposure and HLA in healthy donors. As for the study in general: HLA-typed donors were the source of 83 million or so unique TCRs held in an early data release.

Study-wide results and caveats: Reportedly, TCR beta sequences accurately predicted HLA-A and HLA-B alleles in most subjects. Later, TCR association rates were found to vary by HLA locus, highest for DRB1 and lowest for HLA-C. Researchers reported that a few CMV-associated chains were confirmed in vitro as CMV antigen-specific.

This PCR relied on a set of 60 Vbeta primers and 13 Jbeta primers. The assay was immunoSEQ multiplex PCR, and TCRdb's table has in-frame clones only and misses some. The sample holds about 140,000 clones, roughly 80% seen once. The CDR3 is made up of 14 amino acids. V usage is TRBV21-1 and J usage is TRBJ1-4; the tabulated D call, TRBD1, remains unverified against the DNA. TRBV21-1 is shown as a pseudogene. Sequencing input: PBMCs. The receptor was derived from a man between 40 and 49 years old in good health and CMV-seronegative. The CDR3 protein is CASSKGWGFEKLFF. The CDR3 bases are TGTGCCAGCAGCAAAGGGTGGGGCTTCGAAAAACTGTTTTTT.